A single sample gave rise to the 27 T cell receptor beta chains below, sequenced in a study of T cell clonality in common variable immunodeficiency. These receptors have no identified antigens. The table came from immunoSEQ multiplex PCR; TCRdb's copy has only in-frame clones and leaves some out. The record shows about 42,000 clones for this sample, with no singletons present. Study-wide points: Reportedly, TCR beta sequences from common variable immunodeficiency showed fewer deletions and N-nucleotide insertions.

Sequencing was performed on peripheral blood mononuclear cells. Every receptor here comes from a human donor with common variable immunodeficiency.

A word on this clone: The read terminates 3 residues ahead of where the CDR3 ends, so the germline J gene completes it. The rearrangement links TRBV19 to TRBJ1-2; 11 nucleotides line up with TRBD1. Germline loops: CDR1 LNHDA, CDR2 SQIVND (reference sequence). V was clipped by 1 base and J by 2 bases; unmatched bases: 3. CDR3 length: 16 amino acids. The CDR3 loop reads CASSIGGQGANYGYTF. CDR3 DNA, as far as it was read: TGTGCCAGTAGTATAGGAGGACAGGGGGCGAACTATGGC. Full variable domain (missing parts from reference TRBV19 and TRBJ1-2): DGGITQSPKYLFRKEGQNVTLSCEQNLNHDAMYWYRQDPGQGLRLIYYSQIVNDFQKGDIAEGYSVSREKKESFPLTVTSAQKNPTAFYLCASSIGGQGANYGYTFGSGTRLTVV.

About this clone itself: The read finishes 3 residues shy of the CDR3 end, and the germline J gene is used to complete it. The chain uses TRBV10-1 and TRBJ2-7; D is undetermined. V lost 5 bases to trimming and J lost 0 bases, with 11 bases between them. The CDR3 contains 14 residues. Germline values: CDR1 WNHNN, CDR2 SYGVQD (reference sequence). The CDR3 DNA, read in part, is TGCGCCAGCAGTTTACAATCAAGCTCCTACGAG. This encodes CASSLQSSSYE. The entire CDR3 protein is CASSLQSSSYEQYF.

This clone came up many times. The read finishes 3 residues shy of the CDR3 end, and the germline J gene is used to complete it. The chain has TRBV19 and TRBJ1-5; 10 bases align to TRBD1. The germline gives CDR1 LNHDA, CDR2 SQIVND (reference sequence). V dropped 5 bases and J dropped 7; count of bases not matched to a gene: 5. This CDR3 region has 14 residues. The CDR3 loop reads CASSLRDRGQPQHF. The CDR3 bases that were read are TGTGCCAGTAGTCTCCGGGACAGGGGCCAGCCC.

Notes on this clone: With the read ending 3 residues before the CDR3 end, the germline J gene is used to fill in that end. The chain recombines TRBV7-9 with TRBJ2-7, with D hard to call. CDR1 is SEHNR and CDR2 is FQNEAQ in the germline V gene (reference sequence). Trimming took 5 bases from V and 5 from J, leaving 10 bases between them. This CDR3 is 12 amino acids long. The part of the CDR3 DNA that was read is TGTGCCAGCAGCCCGTTAGTGAACGAG. Amino acids: CASSPLVNE. The complete CDR3 protein is CASSPLVNEQYF.

This clone was picked up many times. The CDR3 DNA, read in part, is TGTGCCAGCTCACCCCTCACGAAGGGGGATGGATCACCC. Amino acid sequence: CASSPLTKGDGSP. The whole CDR3 reads CASSPLTKGDGSPLHF. The chain recombines TRBV18 with TRBJ1-6, with D maybe TRBD1 (6 bases). The DNA ends 3 residues before the CDR3 does, and the rest of the CDR3 is filled in from the germline J gene. The V gene's germline CDR1 is KGHSH and CDR2 LQKENI. V was clipped by 3 bases and J by 10 bases, with 19 bases between them. This CDR3 region has 16 residues.

A note on this clone: The read gets to within 3 residues of the CDR3 end, and the germline J gene fills in the rest. The chain has TRBV7-2 and TRBJ2-5, with 8 bases that match TRBD1. The V gene's germline CDR1 is SGHTA and CDR2 FQGNSA. Trimming took 5 bases from V and 5 from J; bases not matched to a gene: 10. The CDR3 totals 15 residues. The CDR3 spells CASSPTLDREETQYF. Incomplete CDR3 DNA: TGTGCCAGCAGCCCTACCCTGGACAGGGAGGAGACC.

There are a few counts of this clone. The read ends 3 residues before the CDR3 terminus; that terminus is restored from the germline J gene. V gene TRBV5-1 combines with J gene TRBJ2-7, with 12 bases lining up with TRBD1. Per germline, CDR1 SGHRS and CDR2 YFSETQ. The CDR3 has 15 residues. Trimming took 0 bases from V and 5 from J; bases not matched to a gene: 3. CDR3 sequence: CASSLGDRGRDEQYF. The sequenced part of the CDR3 DNA is TGCGCCAGCAGCTTGGGGGACAGGGGGCGGGACGAG.

Comments on this clone: The read terminates 3 residues ahead of where the CDR3 ends, so the germline J gene completes it. This sequence joins TRBV5-5 and TRBJ2-2; unclear D gene. The germline V gene encodes CDR1 SGHKS and CDR2 YYEKEE (reference sequence). The CDR3 spans 14 residues. The V gene lost 4 bases and the J gene lost 5 bases, with 12 bases spanning the gap. CDR3 amino acids: CASSPTPGTGELFF. The sequenced CDR3 bases are TGTGCCAGCAGCCCAACCCCCGGGACCGGGGAG.

Regarding this clone: The missing CDR3 end, 3 residues past where the read stops, is filled in from the germline J gene. The chain uses TRBV2 and TRBJ2-7; tentative D call: TRBD1 (5 bases). Germline lookup yields CDR1 SNHLY and CDR2 FYNNEI. This CDR3 spans 14 amino acids. V was trimmed by 0 bases and J by 2 bases, leaving 8 bases between them. CDR3 amino acids: CASSEAVTAYEQYF. Incomplete CDR3 DNA: TGTGCCAGCAGTGAAGCAGTGACAGCCTACGAG.

Comments on this clone: Compared with germline, one end of the junction differs, possibly owing to a read error. The read ends 3 residues early relative to the CDR3; the germline J gene fills the gap. This chain links TRBV7-7 with TRBJ2-1, with D possibly being TRBD1 (7 bases). CDR1 SSHAT and CDR2 FNYEAQ come from the germline V gene (reference sequence). This CDR3 is built from 13 residues. The CDR3 sequence: CASSFLQGGEQFF. The part of the CDR3 DNA that was read is TGTGCTAGCAGCTTCCTGCAGGGGGGTGAG.

This clone was detected many times. The read ends 3 residues before the CDR3 terminus; that terminus is restored from the germline J gene. V and J are TRBV18 and TRBJ2-5; TRBD1 is a possible D gene (5 bases). Germline V gene sequence: CDR1 KGHSH, CDR2 LQKENI. V was shortened by 5 bases and J by 3 bases, with 10 bases between the two germline ends. There are 13 residues in the CDR3. CDR3 sequence: CASSLTAEETQYF. The sequenced part of the CDR3 DNA is TGTGCCAGCTCATTGACAGCTGAAGAGACC.

This clone was seen at least ten times. The read ends 3 residues shy of where the CDR3 ends; the end is completed using the germline J gene. The rearrangement links TRBV19 to TRBJ2-1; TRBD1 matches 7 bases. Germline V gene sequence: CDR1 LNHDA, CDR2 SQIVND (reference sequence). Trimming removed 3 bases from V and 0 bases from J; junction bases left unmatched: 8. There are 17 residues in the CDR3. CDR3 protein: CASSMVGQASSYNEQFF. The sequenced CDR3 bases are TGTGCCAGTAGTATGGTCGGACAGGCGAGCTCCTACAATGAG.

This clone was counted at least ten times. The sequenced fragment ends 3 residues before the CDR3 boundary, so the rest is inferred from the germline J gene. This chain links TRBV7-7 with TRBJ1-6; 12 bases align to TRBD1. Germline CDR1 is SSHAT and CDR2 is FNYEAQ (reference sequence). The CDR3 runs 16 residues. V lost 6 bases, J lost 8 bases, and 8 bases stayed unmatched. The CDR3 reads CASSSIRDRGHSPLHF. Incomplete CDR3 DNA: TGTGCCAGCAGTTCAATCCGGGACAGGGGGCATTCACCC. Drawing the rest from reference TRBV7-7 and TRBJ1-6, the complete variable domain is GAGVSQSPRYKVTKRGQDVTLRCDPISSHATLYWYQQALGQGPEFLTYFNYEAQPDKSGLPSDRFSAERPEGSISTLTIQRTEQRDSAMYRCASSSIRDRGHSPLHFGNGTRLTVT.

The table lists this clone with a few counts. The CDR3 goes on 3 residues after the read ends, and that part is filled in from the germline J gene. The gene calls are TRBV20-1 and TRBJ2-7; D remains unclear. Between the trimmed V and J ends, which lost 3 bases and 6 bases, there was a span of 12 bases. The CDR3 contains 12 residues. The germline V gene encodes CDR1 DFQATT and CDR2 SNEGSKA (reference sequence). CDR3 loop: CSARCQATEQYF. CDR3 bases read: TGCAGTGCTAGGTGTCAGGCCACCGAG.

As concerns this clone: The read terminates 3 residues ahead of where the CDR3 ends, so the germline J gene completes it. This chain joins TRBV7-2 and TRBJ1-5, with 8 bases aligning to TRBD1. V trimming: 2 bases; J trimming: 4 bases; junction bases outside the gene matches: 4. Germline assignment: CDR1 SGHTA and CDR2 FQGNSA. This CDR3 is built from 15 residues. The CDR3 sequence is CASSLTGQVNQPQHF. CDR3 DNA, as far as it was read: TGTGCCAGCAGCTTAACGGGACAGGTAAATCAGCCC. The full variable domain, with the rest looked up from reference TRBV7-2 and TRBJ1-5, is GAGVSQSPSNKVTEKGKDVELRCDPISGHTALYWYRQSLGQGLEFLIYFQGNSAPDKSGLPSDRFSAERTGGSVSTLTIQRTQQEDSAVYLCASSLTGQVNQPQHFGDGTRLSIL.

This clone has only a few counts. Sequencing ends 3 residues short of the CDR3 end; the germline J gene provides the rest. The J gene is TRBJ2-7, the V gene TRBV6-1; TRBD1 matches at 10 bases. J lost 5 bases, V lost 1 base, and 8 bases had no gene match. Germline lookup yields CDR1 MNHNS and CDR2 SASEGT. CDR3 length equals 16 residues. The sequenced part of the CDR3 DNA is TGTGCCAGCAGTGAAGGGAAGACAGGGGGCGCCCACGAG. It encodes CASSEGKTGGAHE. The complete CDR3 sequence is CASSEGKTGGAHEQYF.

This clone has ten or more counts. The read comes to an end 3 residues before the CDR3 does, leaving the germline J gene to fill in the end. The chain has TRBV30 and TRBJ2-2; 7 positions match TRBD2. The V gene end was trimmed by 1 base and the J gene end by 5 bases; junction bases not matched to a gene: 7. CDR1 is GTSNPN and CDR2 is SVGIG in the germline V gene (reference sequence). The CDR3 is 15 residues long. The CDR3 region is CAWSDRRRGTGELFF. CDR3 DNA (partial): TGTGCCTGGAGTGATCGACGGCGGGGGACCGGGGAG.

Many counts were recorded for this clone. The read ends 3 residues early relative to the CDR3; the germline J gene fills the gap. This chain joins TRBV5-1 and TRBJ2-1; 7 nucleotides match TRBD2. The CDR3 runs 15 residues. The J segment lost 7 bases and the V segment lost 1 base, leaving 8 bases of the junction unmatched. The germline gives CDR1 SGHRS, CDR2 YFSETQ. This CDR3 is CASSLYLGLTNEQFF. CDR3 bases read: TGCGCCAGCAGCTTGTACCTGGGACTAACTAATGAG. Drawing the rest from reference TRBV5-1 and TRBJ2-1, the complete variable domain is KAGVTQTPRYLIKTRGQQVTLSCSPISGHRSVSWYQQTPGQGLQFLFEYFSETQRNKGNFPGRFSGRQFSNSRSEMNVSTLELGDSALYLCASSLYLGLTNEQFFGPGTRLTVL.

As concerns this clone: The read finishes 3 residues shy of the CDR3 end, and the germline J gene is used to complete it. The J gene is TRBJ2-6, the V gene TRBV6-2 or TRBV6-3, with TRBD1 matching 7 bases. The V gene's germline CDR1 is MNHEY and CDR2 SVGEGT. Trimming removed 5 bases from V and 1 base from J; junction bases left unmatched: 5. This CDR3 comprises 16 residues. CDR3 sequence: CASSPDRRSGANVLTF. The sequenced part of the CDR3 DNA is TGTGCCAGCAGTCCGGACAGGAGGTCTGGGGCCAACGTC.

This clone was recorded many times. The CDR3 extends 3 residues past the end of the read, so its final part is completed from the germline J gene. The chain uses TRBV2 and TRBJ1-1, with 7 nucleotides matching TRBD1. Germline V gene data show CDR1 as SNHLY and CDR2 as FYNNEI. The junction had 9 bases not matched to a gene; V was cut back by 8 bases and J by 0 bases. This CDR3 contains 15 residues. The covered CDR3 bases are TGTGCCAGCTCCACTGGGACAGCAATGAACACTGAA. It encodes CASSTGTAMNTE. The full CDR3 is CASSTGTAMNTEAFF.

On this clone: The read halts 3 residues ahead of the CDR3 end, with the missing end drawn from the germline J gene. This chain connects TRBV7-6 to TRBJ1-5, with D possibly TRBD1 on 6 matching bases. V gave up 1 base and J gave up 1 base, with 11 bases separating them. The germline V gene has CDR1 SGHVS and CDR2 FNYEAQ. CDR3 length: 16 amino acids. The CDR3 sequence is CASSLGAGESNQPQHF. The sequenced part of the CDR3 DNA is TGTGCCAGCAGCTTAGGGGCAGGGGAAAGCAATCAGCCC.

The CDR3 spells CASSLVPTGDNSPLHF. The CDR3 bases that were read are TGTGCCAGCAGCTTAGTCCCTACCGGGGATAATTCACCC. The chain uses TRBV7-6 and TRBJ1-6; D call uncertain. Sequencing ends 3 residues short of the CDR3 end; the germline J gene provides the rest. This CDR3 comprises 16 residues. Trimming left V 1 base short and J 5 bases short, with 12 bases between. Per germline, CDR1 SGHVS and CDR2 FNYEAQ.

This clone was observed at least ten times. CDR3 DNA (partial): TGCAGCGTCGAGACAGCGTCCGGTCTCGAG. Translating gives CSVETASGLE. The CDR3 reads in full as CSVETASGLEQYF. This chain links TRBV29-1 with TRBJ2-7; D perhaps matches TRBD1 (5 bases). The observed sequence ends 3 residues before the CDR3 terminus, with the missing tail filled in from the germline J gene. Trimming left V 6 bases short and J 6 bases short, with 18 bases between. Germline CDR1 reads SQVTM; CDR2 reads ANQGSEA. This CDR3 has 13 residues.

This clone was recorded many times. The read falls 3 residues short of the CDR3 end, and the missing part is taken from the germline J gene. The chain employs TRBV6-2 or TRBV6-3 and TRBJ1-2, with 8 bases matching TRBD1. The length of the CDR3 is 15 residues. Per the germline V gene, CDR1 is MNHEY and CDR2 is SVGEGT. J was trimmed by 6 bases and V by 2 bases; bases with no gene match: 8. The CDR3 bases that were read are TGTGCCAGCAGTTACCGATGGACAGGGCAGGATGGC. This translates into CASSYRWTGQDG. The entire CDR3 is CASSYRWTGQDGYTF.

This clone came up a few times. The DNA ends 3 residues before the CDR3 does, and the rest of the CDR3 is filled in from the germline J gene. The rearrangement uses TRBV19 and TRBJ1-4; 7 nucleotides align to TRBD1. The germline V gene has CDR1 LNHDA and CDR2 SQIVND (reference sequence). The CDR3 spans 16 residues. Unmatched junction bases numbered 4, after V lost 1 base and J lost 2 bases. CDR3 DNA (partial): TGTGCCAGTAGTATAGGCCAGGGGGGTACTAATGAAAAA. Its translation: CASSIGQGGTNEK. The full CDR3 protein is CASSIGQGGTNEKLFF.

Comments on this clone: From the germline J gene comes the end of the CDR3, since the read stops 3 residues before it. The chain links TRBV18 to TRBJ2-7; the D is unclear. CDR1 and CDR2 (germline): KGHSH, LQKENI. This CDR3 has 15 amino acids. The germline V and J ends were trimmed by 3 bases and 2 bases, with 14 bases remaining between them. CDR3 in amino acids: CASSPDYARAYEQYF. The sequenced part of the CDR3 DNA is TGTGCCAGCTCACCCGATTATGCCAGAGCCTACGAG.

This clone showed up many times. Read data end 3 residues before the CDR3 end; the end is taken from the germline J gene. The chain joins TRBV5-1 to TRBJ2-2, with D possibly matching TRBD2 (6 bases). Trimming left V 1 base short and J 6 bases short, with 10 bases between. This CDR3 region has 14 residues. From germline, CDR1 is SGHRS and CDR2 YFSETQ. The CDR3 loop is CASSLSGDPGELFF. CDR3 DNA (partial): TGCGCCAGCAGCTTGTCGGGGGATCCCGGGGAG. Full variable domain (outside the CDR3, taken from reference TRBV5-1 and TRBJ2-2): KAGVTQTPRYLIKTRGQQVTLSCSPISGHRSVSWYQQTPGQGLQFLFEYFSETQRNKGNFPGRFSGRQFSNSRSEMNVSTLELGDSALYLCASSLSGDPGELFFGEGSRLTVL.